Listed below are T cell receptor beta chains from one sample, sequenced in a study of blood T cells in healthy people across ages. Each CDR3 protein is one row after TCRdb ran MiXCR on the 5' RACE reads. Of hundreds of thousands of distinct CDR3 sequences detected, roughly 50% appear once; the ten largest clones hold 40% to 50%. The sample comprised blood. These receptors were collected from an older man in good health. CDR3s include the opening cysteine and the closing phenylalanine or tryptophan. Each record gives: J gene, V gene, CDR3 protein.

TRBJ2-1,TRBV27,CANSLFDSATIHEQFF
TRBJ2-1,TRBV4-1,CASSQEASGFYNEQFF
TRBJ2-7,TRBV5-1,CASSRAGEGYEQYF
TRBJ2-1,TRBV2,CASTRGGWGEQFF
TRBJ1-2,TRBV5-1,CASSLPSWGYTF
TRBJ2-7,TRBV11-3,CASSFGQGTSYEQYF
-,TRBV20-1,CSASGSSYNEQYF
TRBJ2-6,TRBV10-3,CATLGGDGSGANVLTF
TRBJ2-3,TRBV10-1,CASSESVGTGGRYAYF
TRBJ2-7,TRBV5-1,CASSGKGAGYEQYF
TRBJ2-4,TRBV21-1,CAREIREAKNIQYF
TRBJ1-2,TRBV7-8,CASSLGTALPTNYGYTF
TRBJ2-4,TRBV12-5,CASGFHPGEGKNIQYF
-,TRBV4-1,CASSQLAATSGSYEQYF
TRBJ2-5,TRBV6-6,CASSYSSVAGQETQYF
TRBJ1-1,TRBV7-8,CASSFWAAEAFF
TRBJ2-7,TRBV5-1,CASSLDGQGLNGQYF
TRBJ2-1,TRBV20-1,CSAEDGTRYNEQFF
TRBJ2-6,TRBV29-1,CSVEDAAGSGANVLTF
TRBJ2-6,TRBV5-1,CASTPGLRSSGANVLTF
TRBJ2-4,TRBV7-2,CASSEAYGGEQYF
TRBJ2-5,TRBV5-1,CASSSGTSGGTETQYF
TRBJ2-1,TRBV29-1,CSVELAEYNEQFF
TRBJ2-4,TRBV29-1,CSVEGDVNIQYF
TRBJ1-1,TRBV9,CASSVGGRLTEAFF
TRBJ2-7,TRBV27,CASGARTYEQYF
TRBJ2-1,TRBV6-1,CASSALAGRGPNEQFF
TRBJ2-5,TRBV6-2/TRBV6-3,CASTSGGLAEETQYF
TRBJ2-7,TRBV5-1,CASSLVAAKVYEQYF
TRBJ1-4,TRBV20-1,CSAIAQGKNEKLFF
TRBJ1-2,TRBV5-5,CASSRDTKDYGYTF
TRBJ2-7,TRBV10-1,CASTPSGSPNEQYF
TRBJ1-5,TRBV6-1,CASSPRTTGGGNQPQHF
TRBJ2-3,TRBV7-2,CASSLASTSGSTETQYF
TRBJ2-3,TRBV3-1,CASSPVGPVSTDTQYF
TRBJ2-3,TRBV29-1,CSVEWPSGRSRDAYF
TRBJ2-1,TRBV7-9,CASSPEARVGNEQFF
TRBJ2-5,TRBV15,CATSRLESASVLVGHLSNEQYF